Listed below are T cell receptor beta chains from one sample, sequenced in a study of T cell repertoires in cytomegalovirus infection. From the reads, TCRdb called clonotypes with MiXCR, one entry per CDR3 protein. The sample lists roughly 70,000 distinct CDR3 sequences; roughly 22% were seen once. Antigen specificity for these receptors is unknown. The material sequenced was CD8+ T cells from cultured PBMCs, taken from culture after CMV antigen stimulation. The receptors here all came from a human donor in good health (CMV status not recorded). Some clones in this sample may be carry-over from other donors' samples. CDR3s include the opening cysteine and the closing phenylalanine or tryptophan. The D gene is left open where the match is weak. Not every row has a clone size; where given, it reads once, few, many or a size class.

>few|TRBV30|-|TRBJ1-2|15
CAWSPGAGASNGYTF
TGTGCCTGGAGCCCCGGCGCGGGGGCGAGTAACGGCTACACCTTC
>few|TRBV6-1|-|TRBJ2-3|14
CASSEAQGGDTQYF
TGTGCCAGCAGTGAAGCGCAAGGGGGAGATACGCAGTATTTT
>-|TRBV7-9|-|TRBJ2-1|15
CASSLGGGYGNEQFF
TGTGCCAGCAGCTTAGGTGGTGGATATGGAAATGAGCAGTTCTTC
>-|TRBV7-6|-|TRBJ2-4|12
CASSLAQDIQYF
TGTGCCAGCAGCTTAGCGCAAGACATTCAGTACTTC
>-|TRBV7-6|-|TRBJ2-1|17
CASSAVNWNHGKNEQFF
TGTGCCAGCAGCGCAGTTAATTGGAACCACGGGAAGAATGAGCAGTTCTTC
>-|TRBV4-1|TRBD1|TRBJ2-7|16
CASSQDPGQGTYEQYF
TGCGCCAGCAGCCAAGATCCGGGACAGGGAACCTACGAGCAGTACTTC
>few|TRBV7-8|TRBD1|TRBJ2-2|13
CASRSTGTGELFF
TGTGCCAGCAGGTCGACAGGGACCGGGGAGCTGTTTTTT
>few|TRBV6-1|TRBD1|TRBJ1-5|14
CASSEWTGRQPQHF
TGTGCCAGCAGTGAATGGACAGGGCGCCAGCCCCAGCATTTT
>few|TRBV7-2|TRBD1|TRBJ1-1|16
CASSLLSQGANTEAFF
TGTGCCAGCAGCTTATTATCACAGGGGGCGAACACTGAAGCTTTCTTT
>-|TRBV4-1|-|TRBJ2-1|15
CASSQVPGQYNEQFF
TGCGCCAGCAGCCAAGTCCCGGGCCAGTACAATGAGCAGTTCTTC
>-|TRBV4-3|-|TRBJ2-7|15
CASSQEGTPTYEQYF
TGCGCCAGCAGCCAGGAGGGGACACCTACCTACGAGCAGTACTTC
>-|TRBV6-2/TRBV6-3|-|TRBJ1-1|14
CASSYSSTGKEAFF
TGTGCCAGCAGTTACTCCTCAACGGGTAAAGAAGCTTTCTTT
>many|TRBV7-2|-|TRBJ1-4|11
CASSFDEKLFF
TGTGCCAGCAGCTTTGATGAAAAACTGTTTTTT
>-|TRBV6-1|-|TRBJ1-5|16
CASIKDNPEPNQPQHF
TGTGCCAGCATAAAGGACAACCCGGAACCCAATCAGCCCCAGCATTTT
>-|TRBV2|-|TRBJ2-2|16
CASSDNRGKNTGELFF
TGTGCCAGCAGTGATAACCGGGGAAAGAACACCGGGGAGCTGTTTTTT
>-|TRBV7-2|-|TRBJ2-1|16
CACSLGWGSSYNEQFF
TGTGCCTGCAGCTTAGGTTGGGGGAGCTCCTACAATGAGCAGTTCTTC
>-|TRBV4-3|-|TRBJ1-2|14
CASSHRRDNYGYTF
TGCGCCAGCAGCCACCGCAGGGATAACTATGGCTACACCTTC
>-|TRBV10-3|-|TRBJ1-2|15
CAISDPGPLGYGYTF
TGTGCCATCAGTGACCCGGGCCCCTTGGGCTATGGCTACACCTTC
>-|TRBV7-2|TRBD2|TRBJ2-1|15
CASITVAGTYNEQFF
TGTGCCAGCATCACGGTAGCGGGGACGTACAATGAGCAGTTCTTC
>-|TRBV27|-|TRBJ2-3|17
CASSEGRGTRRTDTQYF
TGTGCCAGCAGTGAGGGGCGCGGGACAAGACGCACAGATACGCAGTATTTT
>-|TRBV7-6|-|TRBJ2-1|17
CASSLGRRGPMDNEQFF
TGTGCCAGCAGCTTAGGTCGGAGAGGTCCTATGGACAATGAGCAGTTCTTC
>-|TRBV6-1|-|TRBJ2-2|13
CATTETNTGELFF
TGTGCCACCACCGAGACGAACACCGGGGAGCTGTTTTTT
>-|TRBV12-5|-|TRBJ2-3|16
CASGKPLEFSVNTQYF
TGTGCTAGTGGCAAGCCTCTAGAGTTCTCGGTAAATACGCAGTATTTT
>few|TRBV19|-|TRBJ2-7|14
CASRGTDSSYEQYF
TGTGCCAGTAGAGGTACGGACAGCTCCTACGAGCAGTACTTC
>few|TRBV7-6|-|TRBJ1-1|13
CASSPDRDTEAFF
TGTGCTAGCAGCCCCGACAGAGACACTGAAGCTTTCTTT
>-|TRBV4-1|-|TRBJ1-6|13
CASSQAEGAPLHF
TGCGCCAGCAGCCAAGCGGAAGGTGCACCCCTCCACTTT
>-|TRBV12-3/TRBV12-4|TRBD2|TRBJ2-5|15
CASRSGTSGGETQYF
TGTGCCAGCAGATCTGGGACTAGCGGGGGAGAGACCCAGTACTTC
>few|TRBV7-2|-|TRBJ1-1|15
CASSPSGPVGTEAFF
TGTGCCAGCAGCCCATCGGGGCCTGTAGGCACTGAAGCTTTCTTT
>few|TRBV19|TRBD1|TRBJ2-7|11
CASGQGAEQYF
TGTGCCAGTGGACAGGGGGCCGAGCAGTACTTC
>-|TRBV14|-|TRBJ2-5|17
CASSQDWGPSVVVPQYF
TGTGCCAGCAGCCAAGATTGGGGACCGTCAGTGGTCGTGCCCCAGTACTTC
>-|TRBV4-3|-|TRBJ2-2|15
CASSQGSLLTGELFF
TGCGCCAGCAGCCAAGGCTCACTACTCACCGGGGAGCTGTTTTTT
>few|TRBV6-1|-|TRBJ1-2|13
CASSEGGGHGYTF
TGTGCCAGCAGTGAAGGAGGGGGACATGGCTACACCTTC
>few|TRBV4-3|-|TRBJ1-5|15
CASSQDSGGYQPQHF
TGCGCCAGCAGCCAAGATAGCGGGGGATATCAGCCCCAGCATTTT
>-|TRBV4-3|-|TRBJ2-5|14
CASSRNRVGETQYF
TGCGCCAGCAGCCGAAACAGGGTAGGGGAGACCCAGTACTTC
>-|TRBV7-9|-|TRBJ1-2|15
CASSSSDPVNYGYTF
TGTGCCAGCAGCTCTTCCGACCCAGTGAACTATGGCTACACCTTC
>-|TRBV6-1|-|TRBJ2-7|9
CARHVIWDF
TGTGCCAGACACGTCATCTGGGACTTC
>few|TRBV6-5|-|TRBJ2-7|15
CASSSHRQYPYEQYF
TGTGCCAGCAGTTCCCATAGACAGTACCCCTACGAGCAGTACTTC
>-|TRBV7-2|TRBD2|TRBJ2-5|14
CASSWWGGEETQYF
TGTGCCAGCAGCTGGTGGGGGGGTGAGGAGACCCAGTACTTC
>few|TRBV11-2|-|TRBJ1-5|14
CASSLGFGNQPQHF
TGTGCCAGCAGCTTAGGCTTTGGAAATCAGCCCCAGCATTTT
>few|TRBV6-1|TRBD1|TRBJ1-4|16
CASSYPGQDDNEKLFF
TGTGCCAGCAGCTACCCCGGACAGGACGATAATGAAAAACTGTTTTTT
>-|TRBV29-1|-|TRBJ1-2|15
CSVEDQTDSVYGYTF
TGCAGCGTTGAAGACCAAACGGACAGTGTTTATGGCTACACCTTC
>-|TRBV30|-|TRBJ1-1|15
CAWSVVRRGNTEAFF
TGTGCCTGGAGTGTAGTGCGCAGGGGTAACACTGAAGCTTTCTTT